A selection of T cell receptor beta chains follows, all from one sample in a study of vaccination effects on CD4 cells after COVID-19. Assay: immunoSEQ multiplex PCR; the TCRdb copy retains only in-frame clones and omits some. The table lists 20,000 to 30,000 clones, about three quarters of them singletons. No antigens are known for them. Sequencing was performed on CD4+ T cells from PBMCs cultured with SARS-CoV-2 spike peptides, taken before COVID-19 vaccination. Every receptor here comes from a human donor who received a COVID-19 vaccine. CDR3s include the opening cysteine and the closing phenylalanine or tryptophan. D genes are given only for firm matches. Clone size, where shown, is once, few, many, or a class for clones that have expanded.

clone size	V gene	CDR3 length	D gene	J gene	CDR3 protein	CDR3 DNA
.	TRBV28	18	TRBD1	TRBJ2-3	CASSFGRSWTGVTDTQYF	TGTGCCAGCAGTTTCGGACGGTCCTGGACAGGGGTAACAGATACGCAGTATTTT
.	TRBV11-3	15	TRBD1	TRBJ2-6	CASSTGDSGANVLTF	TGTGCCAGCAGCACAGGGGATTCTGGGGCCAACGTCCTGACTTTC
.	TRBV7-9	14	.	TRBJ2-3	CASSLAVSTDTQYF	TGTGCCAGCAGCTTAGCGGTCTCTACAGATACGCAGTATTTT
.	TRBV27	14	TRBD1	TRBJ1-2	CASSRTGAGYGYTF	TGTGCCAGCAGCCGTACAGGGGCGGGGTATGGCTACACCTTC
.	TRBV6-6	13	.	TRBJ2-2	CASNGKYTGELFF	TGTGCCAGCAATGGGAAATACACCGGGGAGCTGTTTTTT
.	TRBV4-1	16	TRBD2	TRBJ2-1	CASSQDWRGSYNEQFF	TGCGCCAGCAGCCAAGATTGGCGGGGGTCCTACAATGAGCAGTTCTTC
.	TRBV19	16	.	TRBJ1-3	CASSIAAGDGGNTIYF	TGTGCCAGTAGTATAGCTGCAGGAGACGGTGGAAACACCATATATTTT
.	TRBV5-1	15	.	TRBJ2-3	CASSLDGGSTDTQYF	TGCGCCAGCAGCTTGGATGGGGGCTCCACAGATACGCAGTATTTT
.	TRBV5-1	16	.	TRBJ2-5	CASSPTTGRGRETQYF	TGCGCCAGCAGCCCAACGACAGGCCGGGGCCGGGAGACCCAGTACTTC
.	TRBV27	14	.	TRBJ1-4	CASSGVATNEKLFF	TGTGCCAGCAGTGGAGTTGCAACTAATGAAAAACTGTTTTTT
.	TRBV11-3	13	.	TRBJ1-4	CASSLGRSEKLFF	TGTGCCAGCAGCTTAGGCAGGAGTGAAAAACTGTTTTTT
few	TRBV3-1/TRBV3-2	14	TRBD1	TRBJ1-1	CASSKGTGNTEAFF	TGTGCCAGCAGCAAAGGGACAGGGAACACTGAAGCTTTCTTT
.	TRBV29-1	14	TRBD1	TRBJ2-5	CSVGRQGGQETQYF	TGCAGCGTTGGAAGACAGGGGGGCCAAGAGACCCAGTACTTC
.	TRBV7-2	16	.	TRBJ2-4	CASSPARSLAKNIQYF	TGTGCCAGCAGCCCTGCCCGGTCACTAGCCAAAAACATTCAGTACTTC
.	TRBV11-2	16	.	TRBJ2-7	CASSLHSDSYSYEQYF	TGTGCCAGCAGCCTTCACTCAGACAGCTACTCCTACGAGCAGTACTTC
once	TRBV5-1	15	TRBD1	TRBJ1-1	CASSWEQGVSTEAFF	TGCGCCAGCAGCTGGGAACAGGGGGTGAGCACTGAAGCTTTCTTT
.	TRBV11-3	15	TRBD2	TRBJ2-1	CASSLRSGGYNEQFF	TGTGCCAGCAGCTTAAGAAGCGGGGGCTACAATGAGCAGTTCTTC
.	TRBV11-2	12	.	TRBJ2-1	CASSSAPNEQFF	TGTGCCAGCAGCTCGGCCCCCAATGAGCAGTTCTTC
.	TRBV7-9	16	TRBD1	TRBJ1-1	CASSLARTGPSTEAFF	TGTGCCAGCAGCTTAGCGAGGACAGGGCCCAGCACTGAAGCTTTCTTT
.	TRBV10-3	16	.	TRBJ1-5	CATRPEGQSRNQPQHF	TGTGCCACCCGACCCGAGGGACAAAGTAGAAATCAGCCCCAGCATTTT
.	TRBV10-1	13	TRBD1	TRBJ2-5	CASGGQNQETQYF	TGCGCCAGCGGGGGACAGAACCAAGAGACCCAGTACTTC
.	TRBV6-1	14	.	TRBJ1-4	CASSEHRLDEKLFF	TGTGCCAGCAGTGAACACAGGCTCGACGAAAAACTGTTTTTT
.	TRBV6-6	14	.	TRBJ1-5	CASTPGGESQPQHF	TGTGCCAGCACACCGGGGGGGGAGAGTCAGCCCCAGCATTTT
.	TRBV29-1	14	.	TRBJ2-1	CSPKRAGYLNEQFF	TGCAGCCCAAAGCGGGCGGGCTACTTGAATGAGCAGTTCTTC
.	TRBV10-3	13	.	TRBJ2-5	CAISGNSQETQYF	TGTGCCATCAGTGGGAACAGTCAAGAGACCCAGTACTTC
once	TRBV5-1	19	TRBD1	TRBJ2-6	CASSLAGTGQGSGANVLTF	TGCGCCAGCAGCTTGGCCGGGACAGGCCAGGGCTCTGGGGCCAACGTCCTGACTTTC
.	TRBV4-1	19	TRBD2	TRBJ2-2	CASSRARLAGGGNTGELFF	TGCGCCAGCAGCCGGGCGAGACTAGCGGGAGGAGGCAACACCGGGGAGCTGTTTTTT
.	TRBV3-1/TRBV3-2	18	.	TRBJ2-3	CASSPTLRAEADTDTQYF	TGTGCCAGCAGCCCCACTTTACGGGCGGAGGCCGACACAGATACGCAGTATTTT
.	TRBV5-6	15	.	TRBJ1-1	CASSLGGAKNTEAFF	TGTGCCAGCAGCTTGGGGGGGGCCAAGAACACTGAAGCTTTCTTT
.	TRBV24-1	16	TRBD1	TRBJ1-1	CATRKGQLAMNTEAFF	TGTGCCACCAGAAAGGGACAGTTAGCCATGAACACTGAAGCTTTCTTT
.	TRBV6-5	13	TRBD1	TRBJ1-2	CASTLTGGYGYTF	TGTGCCAGCACACTGACAGGGGGCTATGGCTACACCTTC
.	TRBV11-3	15	.	TRBJ2-2	CASSSSGTNTGELFF	TGTGCCAGCAGCTCCTCGGGGACGAACACCGGGGAGCTGTTTTTT